These T cell receptor beta chains were read from a single sample in a study of early T cells in non-severe SARS-CoV-2 infection. TCRdb used MiXCR to reprocess the 5' RACE reads, holding one entry per CDR3 protein. The sample yields about 30,000 distinct CDR3 sequences, 3.5% to 4.5% seen once. The sample consisted of whole blood. Every receptor here comes from an adult who was a healthcare worker with PCR-confirmed SARS-CoV-2 infection or an uninfected control (not recorded which). The CDR3 runs from the conserved cysteine through the conserved F or W. D genes are given only for firm matches. Rows give clone size only sometimes, using once, few, many, or a class for an expanded clone.

>many|TRBJ2-7|TRBD1|TRBV20-1
TGCAGTGCTAGAGCGCCGACAGGGACCTACGAGCAGTACTTC
CSARAPTGTYEQYF
>few|TRBJ2-1|-|TRBV12-3/TRBV12-4
TGTGCCAGCAGGTTACAGGGTTGGGTAGGCAATGAGCAGTTCTTC
CASRLQGWVGNEQFF
>many|TRBJ2-1|-|TRBV7-3
TGTGCCAGCAGCTTAACGGTGAATTCTGAGCAGTTCTTC
CASSLTVNSEQFF
>many|TRBJ2-4|TRBD2|TRBV7-9
TGTGCCAGCAGCTTATTGCGTAGCGGGTCAGGAAAAAACATTCAGTACTTC
CASSLLRSGSGKNIQYF
>many|TRBJ2-1|TRBD2|TRBV7-2
TGTGCCAGCAGCTTCACTAGCGGGAGGGCGTGGGGCAATGAGCAGTTCTTC
CASSFTSGRAWGNEQFF
>many|TRBJ1-2|-|TRBV11-2
TGTGCCAGCAGCTCGTCACCTAACTATGGCTACACCTTC
CASSSSPNYGYTF
>many|TRBJ1-2|-|TRBV6-1
TGTGCCACCACCCCTGGAGACAGAAACTATGGCTACACCTTC
CATTPGDRNYGYTF
>few|TRBJ1-2|-|TRBV2
TGTGCCAGCAGTGAAGCGGGTGGCTACACCTTC
CASSEAGGYTF
>many|TRBJ2-2|-|TRBV30
TGTGCCTGGAGTCAAGGACATTCTAGCACCGGGGAGCTGTTTTTT
CAWSQGHSSTGELFF
>-|TRBJ2-5|-|TRBV7-2
TGTGCCAGCAGCTCCCCGGGAGTCAGTAAGGAGACCCAGTACTTC
CASSSPGVSKETQYF
>-|TRBJ2-5|TRBD2|TRBV20-1
TGCAGTGCTAGAGGGGATAGCGGGAGAAAAGAGACCCAGTACTTC
CSARGDSGRKETQYF
>many|TRBJ2-7|-|TRBV7-9
TGTGCCAGCAGCCTAGGGTCGCTTCTCACCTACGAGCAGTACTTC
CASSLGSLLTYEQYF
>few|TRBJ1-2|-|TRBV4-3
TGCGCCAGCAGCCAAGAGGCGGGGGAGTGGTACTATGGCTACACCTTC
CASSQEAGEWYYGYTF
>many|TRBJ2-7|-|TRBV12-5
TGTGCTAGTGGTTTAGGCTCGTTGGTGTTTTCCTACGAGCAGTACTTC
CASGLGSLVFSYEQYF
>-|TRBJ1-1|-|TRBV11-1
TGTGCCAGCAGCTTAGCAGGAGGGAAGAACACTGAAGCTTTCTTT
CASSLAGGKNTEAFF
>many|TRBJ1-1|-|TRBV20-1
TGCAGTGCTCTGGGGGGTAGCACTGAAGCTTTCTTT
CSALGGSTEAFF
>many|TRBJ2-7|-|TRBV28
TGTGCCAGCAGTCCGACGGGAAGCCACGAGCAGTACTTC
CASSPTGSHEQYF
>many|TRBJ2-7|TRBD1|TRBV25-1
TGTGCCAGCAGTGACCCGGGACAGGGGAATTACGAGCAGTACTTC
CASSDPGQGNYEQYF
>-|TRBJ2-3|TRBD2|TRBV2
TGTGCCAGCGTGTCCTCAGGGACTAGCGGAGATACGCAGTATTTT
CASVSSGTSGDTQYF
>many|TRBJ2-3|-|TRBV18
TGTGCCAGCTCACCTCCGGGGGCCGATACGCAGTATTTT
CASSPPGADTQYF
>few|TRBJ1-2|TRBD1|TRBV5-1
TGCGCCAGCAGCTTGGACAGGGGATATGGCTACACCTTC
CASSLDRGYGYTF
>many|TRBJ2-3|TRBD2|TRBV12-3/TRBV12-4
TGTGCCAGCACTCCGGGACTACAGCCTGGTACGCAGTATTTT
CASTPGLQPGTQYF
>many|TRBJ2-1|-|TRBV6-2/TRBV6-3
TGTGCCAGCAGTTATGGTCTCCTGGGTGAGCAGTTCTTC
CASSYGLLGEQFF
>-|TRBJ1-1|-|TRBV5-1
TGCGCCAGCAGCTTTGGGGAGGAGTACACTGAAGCTTTCTTT
CASSFGEEYTEAFF
>many|TRBJ2-2|-|TRBV18
TGTGCCAGCTCACCAGATAGAAACGGGGAGCTGTTTTTT
CASSPDRNGELFF
>many|TRBJ2-1|-|TRBV9
TGTGCCAGCAGCCCAGCAGGGGGGAGTCCCTACAATGAGCAGTTCTTC
CASSPAGGSPYNEQFF
>many|TRBJ2-1|TRBD2|TRBV7-3
TGTGCCAGCAGCGTCCTAGGGCGGGAGGCGGAGGAGCAGTTCTTC
CASSVLGREAEEQFF